This T cell receptor beta chain was sequenced in a study of T cells after posttransplantation cyclophosphamide. By sample share, this clone is large. What it recognizes is unknown. Germline CDR1 SGHTS, CDR2 YDEGEE. Trimming cost V 3 bases and J 3 bases, with 9 bases left between them. The CDR3 is 13 amino acids. Study conclusions and caveats: After PTCy, TRB diversity resembled that of CNI/methotrexate controls. Later post-transplant blood repertoires were often dominated by donor CD8+ memory clones. Skin or GI-infiltrating T cells shared few TRB sequences with blood.

A marrow graft followed busulfan-fludarabine conditioning, with cyclophosphamide on days +3 and +4. Sequencing was performed with immunoSEQ multiplex PCR; in TCRdb, only in-frame clones are kept and a portion is missing. The sample includes about 5,400 clones, none of them occurring once. Material: PBMCs, obtained around 50 weeks after allogeneic stem cell transplant with posttransplant cyclophosphamide. The V and J genes are TRBV5-8 and TRBJ1-2, with a tentative D call TRBD1 (6 bases). This sequence originates from a male patient aged 60-70 years who received an allogeneic stem cell transplant from a related donor, was CMV-positive, and had acute GVHD only. Some T cells may be supplied by the graft donor. For the CDR3, the DNA is TGTGCCAGCAGCTCACAGGGATACTATGGCTACACCTTC. Amino acid sequence: CASSSQGYYGYTF. Using reference TRBV5-8 and TRBJ1-2 for the parts outside the CDR3, the full variable domain is EAGVTQSPTHLIKTRGQQATLRCSPISGHTSVYWYQQALGLGLQFLLWYDEGEERNRGNFPPRFSGRQFPNYSSELNVNALELEDSALYLCASSSQGYYGYTFGSGTRLTVV.